The next 31 T cell receptor beta chains were all read from a single sample in a study of blood T cells in healthy people across ages (dated by TCRdb to the mid-2010s). Library preparation used 5' RACE. Sequencing was carried out with an Illumina HiSeq 2500. A second PCR of roughly 7 to 11 cycles was performed with a sample-barcoded 5' primer and a J-beta primer mix. TCRdb reprocessing: public reads trimmed at Q25 with fastp, clones called with MiXCR, in-frame beta chains kept. Rows with one shared CDR3 protein collapse into an entry with the most common genes and DNA. Here the sample has about 1,400,000 distinct CDR3 sequences; 45% to 70% occur a single time. The top ten clonotypes cover over 6.5% of the sample. Material for sequencing was blood. Receptor source: a man younger than 35 in good health.

CDR3 DNA: TGTGCCTGGAGCGTCGCGGGACAGGGAAAGTCTGAAGCTTTCTTT. It codes for CAWSVAGQGKSEAFF. V usage is TRBV30 and J usage is TRBJ1-1, with 9 nucleotides matching TRBD1. Germline trimming cut 3 bases from V and 6 bases from J; bases unmatched to any gene: 11. This CDR3 comprises 15 residues. The germline gives CDR1 GTSNPN, CDR2 SVGIG (reference sequence).

This rearrangement joins TRBV20-1 to TRBJ2-3; the D gene could be TRBD1 or TRBD2 (5 bases each). This CDR3 is 15 amino acids long. CDR1 DFQATT and CDR2 SNEGSKA come from the germline V gene (reference sequence). V dropped 6 bases and J dropped 0 bases, with 16 bases sitting between them. For the CDR3, the DNA is TGCAGTGCCCTGGGGGTAGGAGCAAGCACAGATACGCAGTATTTT. Encoded protein: CSALGVGASTDTQYF.

This chain connects TRBV12-3 or TRBV12-4 to TRBJ1-2; D is unclear. Trimming took 3 bases from V and 7 from J, leaving 3 bases between them. CDR3 length: 10 residues. CDR3 coding DNA: TGTGCCAGCAGTTTCGGTGGCTACACCTTC. Protein product: CASSFGGYTF.

The chain uses TRBV12-3 or TRBV12-4 and TRBJ2-6; D assignment may be TRBD1 or TRBD2 (5 bases each). Trimming shortened V by 6 bases and J by 0 bases, and 9 bases separated the two germline ends. The CDR3 consists of 15 residues. CDR3 amino acids: CASSGTFSGANVLTF. The CDR3 DNA reads TGTGCCAGCAGCGGGACCTTCTCTGGGGCCAACGTCCTGACTTTC.

This clonotype was observed at least ten times. The junction departs from germline at one end; a sequencing error may be responsible. The V and J genes are TRBV5-1 and TRBJ2-3, with 11 bases identical to TRBD2. CDR3 length: 16 residues. CDR1 and CDR2 from the germline V gene are SGHRS and YFSETQ. The CDR3 nucleotides are TGTGCCAGCAGCTCACGACTAGCGGGGAGCACAGATACGCAGTATTTT. It encodes CASSSRLAGSTDTQYF.

The CDR3 region is CSASRSGSGSGELFF. The CDR3 nucleotides are TGCAGTGCTAGTCGCAGCGGGAGTGGGTCCGGGGAGCTGTTTTTT. The gene calls are TRBV20-1 and TRBJ2-2, with TRBD2 identical over 8 bases. The CDR3 has 15 amino acids. CDR1 is DFQATT and CDR2 is SNEGSKA in the germline V gene (reference sequence). V gave up 3 bases and J gave up 6 bases; unmatched junction bases: 9.

The chain is built from TRBV25-1 and TRBJ1-5; D possibly corresponds to TRBD1 (5 bases). There are 15 residues in the CDR3. The V end was cut by 2 bases, the J end by 2 bases, with 10 bases between. Germline CDR1 reads MGHDK; CDR2 reads SYGVNS. The CDR3 DNA reads TGTGCCAGCAGTGAAGACAGCTTTGGCAATCAGCCCCAGCATTTT. Its protein is CASSEDSFGNQPQHF.

The gene calls are TRBV11-3 and TRBJ1-6, with D possibly matching TRBD1 (6 bases). The germline V gene has CDR1 SGHNT and CDR2 YENEEA. This CDR3 is built from 14 residues. V was shortened by 3 bases and J by 8 bases, with 11 bases between the two germline ends. The CDR3 nucleotides read TGTGCCAGCAGCTTGGGGGCTCGTGATTCACCCCTCCACTTT. The encoded protein is CASSLGARDSPLHF. The complete variable domain, with remaining parts taken from reference TRBV11-3 and TRBJ1-6, reads EAGVVQSPRYKIIEKKQPVAFWCNPISGHNTLYWYLQNLGQGPELLIRYENEEAVDDSQLPKDRFSAERLKGVDSTLKIQPAELGDSAVYLCASSLGARDSPLHFGNGTRLTVT.

For this clonotype: At one of its ends the junction is not consistent with the germline gene, which may arise from a read error. The chain links TRBV7-2 to TRBJ2-3; D is uncertain. CDR1 is SGHTA and CDR2 is FQGNSA in the germline V gene. The CDR3 is 16 residues long. CDR3 coding DNA: TGTGTCAGCAGCCCACCCGGACGGCCCAGCACAGATACGCAGTATTTT. Encoded protein: CVSSPPGRPSTDTQYF.

The V gene is TRBV6-6, the J gene TRBJ2-5; perhaps TRBD2 as D (5 bases). Germline-derived CDR1 and CDR2 are MNHNY and SVGAGI (reference sequence). Trimming pared 4 bases from V and 11 bases from J, leaving 26 bases between. This CDR3 comprises 16 residues. CDR3 bases: TGTGCCAGCAGTTTCCTTTGGGGAGAAGGAAACAATGAGCAGTACTTC. Translated, it gives CASSFLWGEGNNEQYF.

The rearrangement uses TRBV15 and TRBJ1-5, with D perhaps matching TRBD1 (6 bases). Germline V gives CDR1 LNHNV, CDR2 YYDKDF (reference sequence). V was shortened by 5 bases and J by 7 bases, with 12 bases between the two germline ends. The CDR3 contains 13 residues. CDR3 DNA sequence: TGTGCCACCAGCTTACTCAGGGGCCAGCCCCAGCATTTT. Translation gives CATSLLRGQPQHF.

The CDR3 DNA is TGCAGTGCTAGAGATCCAAGCTATGGCTACACCTTC. It translates to CSARDPSYGYTF. This chain connects TRBV20-1 to TRBJ1-2; no clear D. Germline CDR1 and CDR2: DFQATT and SNEGSKA (reference sequence). The V and J ends lost 0 bases and 4 bases respectively, with 6 bases between them. This CDR3 is built from 12 residues.

This clonotype was counted only a few times. The chain uses TRBV10-3 and TRBJ1-5; 7 bases map to TRBD1. Germline-derived CDR1 and CDR2 are ENHRY and SYGVKD. Trimming cost V 0 bases and J 0 bases; bases outside gene matches: 5. The CDR3 length is 17 residues. The CDR3 DNA reads TGTGCCATCAGTGAGTCTGGGACAGAATATAGCAATCAGCCCCAGCATTTT. Residues: CAISESGTEYSNQPQHF.

This clonotype was seen only a few times. The chain combines TRBV27 with TRBJ2-1, with D perhaps TRBD2 (6 bases). The ends were cut back, 5 bases at V and 2 bases at J, with 13 bases in the middle. The germline V gene has CDR1 MNHEY and CDR2 SMNVEV (reference sequence). The CDR3 consists of 15 residues. The CDR3 reads CASSPRLGTYNEQFF. Written as DNA, the CDR3 is TGTGCCAGCAGTCCCCGACTAGGGACCTACAATGAGCAGTTCTTC.

The chain joins TRBV6-1 to TRBJ1-2; D gene ambiguous. The CDR3 spans 16 residues. With 1 base removed from V and 7 bases from J, the gap between germline ends came to 19 bases. Germline V gene sequence: CDR1 MNHNS, CDR2 SASEGT. The DNA for the CDR3 is TGTGCCAGCAGTGAAGTCCTGTGGCGGGCGAGCGGTGGCTACACCTTC. Translating it yields CASSEVLWRASGGYTF.

The V gene is TRBV29-1, the J gene TRBJ2-7; D is unresolved. The V end lost 0 bases, the J end lost 3 bases, and 6 bases lay between the germline ends. From germline, CDR1 is SQVTM and CDR2 ANQGSEA. The CDR3 length is 12 residues. The CDR3 loop is CSVEDASYEQYF. As DNA, the CDR3 is TGCAGCGTTGAAGATGCGAGCTACGAGCAGTACTTC.

This chain links TRBV15 with TRBJ2-1, with 7 bases identical to TRBD2. The CDR3 runs 15 residues. V dropped 0 bases and J dropped 4; count of bases not matched to a gene: 3. From germline, CDR1 is LNHNV and CDR2 YYDKDF (reference sequence). CDR3 region: CATSRDAGVYNEQFF. CDR3 DNA: TGTGCCACCAGCAGAGATGCGGGGGTTTACAATGAGCAGTTCTTC.

On this clonotype: The junction and the germline gene differ at one end; a read error may be behind it. V and J are TRBV5-1 and TRBJ2-6, with D uncertain. Germline CDR1 reads SGHRS; CDR2 reads YFSETQ. CDR3 length: 15 residues. CDR3 residues: CASSLVVNGANVLTF. The CDR3, as DNA: TGCGCTAGCAGCTTGGTAGTAAATGGGGCCAACGTCCTGACTTTC.

V and J are TRBV12-3 or TRBV12-4 and TRBJ2-5, with unresolved D. CDR3 length: 14 amino acids. Trimming cost V 2 bases and J 2 bases, with 9 bases left between them. CDR3 sequence reads: CASSLLAQQETQYF. Written as DNA, the CDR3 is TGTGCCAGCAGTTTATTAGCACAGCAAGAGACCCAGTACTTC.

The table lists this clonotype with a few counts. The chain has TRBV7-9 and TRBJ2-2; 9 nucleotides match TRBD1. The CDR3 is 16 residues long. V trimming: 3 bases; J trimming: 6 bases; junction bases outside the gene matches: 8. CDR1 is SEHNR and CDR2 is FQNEAQ in the germline V gene (reference sequence). This chain's CDR3 is CASSFETGGAPGELFF. The CDR3 nucleotides are TGTGCCAGCAGCTTCGAGACAGGGGGTGCCCCCGGGGAGCTGTTTTTT.

The chain has TRBV12-3 or TRBV12-4 and TRBJ2-6; D gene unclear. Trimming took off 2 bases at V and 2 bases at J, with 7 bases between the two ends. CDR3 length: 15 residues. CDR3 in DNA: TGTGCCAGCAGTTTACTAGACCCTGGGGCCAACGTCCTGACTTTC. Residues: CASSLLDPGANVLTF.

This chain connects TRBV7-2 to TRBJ2-3, with a weak D call TRBD1 (7 bases). CDR1 and CDR2 (germline): SGHTA, FQGNSA. The V and J ends lost 3 bases and 3 bases respectively, with 13 bases between them. The CDR3 length is 15 residues. The CDR3 region has the DNA TGTGCCAGCAGCTTCAGGGGGGCCGAGACAGATACGCAGTATTTT. It yields the protein CASSFRGAETDTQYF.

This clonotype has a handful of counts. The chain combines TRBV21-1 with TRBJ2-4; the DNA was not compared with TRBD2, the D call given in the table. The assigned J gene may be wrong: the sequence end matches TRBJ2-7 better. TRBV21-1 counts as a pseudogene. This CDR3 comprises 14 residues. The CDR3 region is CASSKPGLAREQYF. CDR3 nucleotides: TGTGCCAGCAGCAAACCAGGACTAGCGCGCGAGCAGTACTTC.

This clonotype has more than one count but fewer than ten. The chain links TRBV30 to TRBJ2-7, with D possibly called TRBD1 or TRBD2 (5 bases each). The CDR3 is 17 amino acids. Deletions cut 0 bases from V and 0 bases from J, with 18 bases between. Germline-derived CDR1 and CDR2 are GTSNPN and SVGIG (reference sequence). The CDR3 nucleotides read TGTGCCTGGAGTGTACTGTCTGGGACCCGGACCTCCTACGAGCAGTACTTC. Residues: CAWSVLSGTRTSYEQYF.

The gene calls are TRBV29-1 and TRBJ2-2; 7 bases align to TRBD2. Unmatched junction bases numbered 8, after V lost 4 bases and J lost 0 bases. The germline V gene encodes CDR1 SQVTM and CDR2 ANQGSEA. This CDR3 is built from 16 residues. Here the CDR3 reads CSVGSFAGANTGELFF. The CDR3 DNA reads as TGCAGCGTTGGTTCTTTTGCGGGGGCGAACACCGGGGAGCTGTTTTTT.

The CDR3 region is CASSQPGRGQYF. DNA for the CDR3: TGTGCCAGCAGCCAACCTGGACGGGGACAGTACTTC. The chain uses TRBV3-1 and TRBJ2-7; the D gene is possibly TRBD2 (5 bases). The CDR3 spans 12 residues. The V gene's germline CDR1 is LGHDT and CDR2 YNNKEL (reference sequence). V was shortened by 2 bases and J by 10 bases, with 12 bases between the two germline ends.

The chain is built from TRBV29-1 and TRBJ2-4, with D perhaps TRBD1 (6 bases). This CDR3 spans 15 amino acids. Looked up from germline, CDR1 is SQVTM and CDR2 is ANQGSEA. Trimming cost V 6 bases and J 1 base, with 16 bases left between them. Here the CDR3 reads CSVAGTWGAKNIQYF. In nucleotides, the CDR3 is TGCAGCGTCGCCGGGACATGGGGGGCCAAAAACATTCAGTACTTC. Using reference TRBV29-1 and TRBJ2-4 for the parts outside the CDR3, the full variable domain is SAVISQKPSRDICQRGTSLTIQCQVDSQVTMMFWYRQQPGQSLTLIATANQGSEATYESGFVIDKFPISRPNLTFSTLTVSNMSPEDSSIYLCSVAGTWGAKNIQYFGAGTRLSVL.

Concerning this clonotype itself: This may be a read error: a much more frequent sequence differs by one nucleotide. The rearrangement joins TRBV12-3 or TRBV12-4 to TRBJ1-1; D might be TRBD1 (5 bases). This CDR3 is 13 amino acids long. V was clipped by 7 bases and J by 0 bases, with 9 bases between them. The CDR3 sequence is CASTLGVNTEAFF. The CDR3 coding sequence is TGTGCCAGCACCCTAGGGGTGAACACTGAAGCTTTCTTT.

The chain has TRBV7-2 and TRBJ2-3; 8 bases are a match to TRBD1. CDR3 size: 17 residues. Germline assignment: CDR1 SGHTA and CDR2 FQGNSA. Trimming removed 4 bases from V and 2 bases from J; junction bases left unmatched: 11. CDR3 loop: CASSSPWTGRVTDTQYF. In nucleotides, the CDR3 is TGTGCCAGCAGCTCACCTTGGACAGGGCGGGTCACAGATACGCAGTATTTT.

The gene calls are TRBV20-1 and TRBJ2-7; D possibly corresponds to TRBD1 (6 bases). This CDR3 is built from 15 residues. V dropped 2 bases and J dropped 0 bases, with 14 bases sitting between them. Germline CDR1 DFQATT, CDR2 SNEGSKA (reference sequence). CDR3 in DNA: TGCAGTGCTAGACCCTTAACAGGGAGCTCCTACGAGCAGTACTTC. It yields the protein CSARPLTGSSYEQYF.

This clonotype came up a few times. The chain joins TRBV4-3 to TRBJ2-5; TRBD1 might be the D (5 bases). TRBJ2-7 explains the end of the DNA better; the J call may be wrong. The CDR3 sequence is 15 residues long. Per germline, CDR1 LGHNA and CDR2 YSLEER. CDR3 residues: CASSQAQGGTYEQYF. In DNA, the CDR3 is TGCGCCAGCAGCCAAGCCCAGGGTGGCACCTACGAGCAGTACTTC.